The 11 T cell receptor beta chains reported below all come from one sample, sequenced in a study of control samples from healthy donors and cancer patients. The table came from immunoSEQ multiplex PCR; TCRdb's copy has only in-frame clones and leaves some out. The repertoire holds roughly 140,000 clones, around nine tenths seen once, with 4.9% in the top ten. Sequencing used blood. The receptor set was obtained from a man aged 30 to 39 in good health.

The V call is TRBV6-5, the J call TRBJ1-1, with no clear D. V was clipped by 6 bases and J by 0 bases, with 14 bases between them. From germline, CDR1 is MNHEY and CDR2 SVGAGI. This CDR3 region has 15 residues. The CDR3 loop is CASSSLWVMNTEAFF. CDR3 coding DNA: TGTGCCAGCAGCTCCCTGTGGGTCATGAACACTGAAGCTTTCTTT.

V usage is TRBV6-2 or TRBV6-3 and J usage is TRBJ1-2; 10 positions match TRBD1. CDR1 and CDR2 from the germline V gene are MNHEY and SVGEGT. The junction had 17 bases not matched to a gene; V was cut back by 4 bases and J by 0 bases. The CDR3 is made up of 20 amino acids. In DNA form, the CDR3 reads TGTGCCAGCAGTTTACGGGGACCGGGACAGGGGTCTCTCGCTAACTATGGCTACACCTTC. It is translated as CASSLRGPGQGSLANYGYTF.

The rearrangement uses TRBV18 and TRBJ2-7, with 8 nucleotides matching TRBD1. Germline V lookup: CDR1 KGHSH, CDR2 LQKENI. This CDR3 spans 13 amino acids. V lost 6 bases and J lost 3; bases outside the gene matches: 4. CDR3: CASSSGQGYEQYF. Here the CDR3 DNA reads TGTGCCAGCTCCTCCGGACAGGGCTACGAGCAGTACTTC.

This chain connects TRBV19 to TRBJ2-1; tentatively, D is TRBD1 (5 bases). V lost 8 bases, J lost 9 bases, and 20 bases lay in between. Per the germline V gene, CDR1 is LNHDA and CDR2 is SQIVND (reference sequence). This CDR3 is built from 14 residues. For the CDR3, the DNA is TGTGCCAGTTCCCCTACAGGCGTAGCTGGTGAGCAGTTCTTC. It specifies CASSPTGVAGEQFF. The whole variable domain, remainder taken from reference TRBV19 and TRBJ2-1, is DGGITQSPKYLFRKEGQNVTLSCEQNLNHDAMYWYRQDPGQGLRLIYYSQIVNDFQKGDIAEGYSVSREKKESFPLTVTSAQKNPTAFYLCASSPTGVAGEQFFGPGTRLTVL.

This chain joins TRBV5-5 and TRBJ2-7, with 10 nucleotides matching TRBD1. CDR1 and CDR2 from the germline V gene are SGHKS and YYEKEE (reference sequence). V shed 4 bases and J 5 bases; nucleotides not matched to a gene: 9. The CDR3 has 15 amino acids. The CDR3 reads CASSRPGQGMNEQYF. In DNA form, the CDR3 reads TGTGCCAGCAGCCGGCCGGGACAGGGGATGAACGAGCAGTACTTC.

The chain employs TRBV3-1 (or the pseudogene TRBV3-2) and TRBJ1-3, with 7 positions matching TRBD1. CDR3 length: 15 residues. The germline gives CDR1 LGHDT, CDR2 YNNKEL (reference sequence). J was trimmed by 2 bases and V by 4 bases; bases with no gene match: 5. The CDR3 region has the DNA TGTGCCAGCAGCCTGACCGGGACAGCTGGAAACACCATATATTTT. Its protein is CASSLTGTAGNTIYF.

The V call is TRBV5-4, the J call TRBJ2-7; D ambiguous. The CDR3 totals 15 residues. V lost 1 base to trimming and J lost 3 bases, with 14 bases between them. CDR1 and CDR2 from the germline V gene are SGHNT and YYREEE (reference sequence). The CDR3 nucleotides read TGTGCCAGCAGCTTGAGCAGGTTAGGTAACTACGAGCAGTACTTC. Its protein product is CASSLSRLGNYEQYF.

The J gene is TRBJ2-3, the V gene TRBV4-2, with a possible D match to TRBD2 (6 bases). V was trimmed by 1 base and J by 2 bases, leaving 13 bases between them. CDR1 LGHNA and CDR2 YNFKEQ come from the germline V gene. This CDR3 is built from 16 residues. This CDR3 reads CASSQGAGGSTDTQYF. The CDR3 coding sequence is TGTGCCAGCAGCCAAGGAGCGGGCGGATCCACAGATACGCAGTATTTT.

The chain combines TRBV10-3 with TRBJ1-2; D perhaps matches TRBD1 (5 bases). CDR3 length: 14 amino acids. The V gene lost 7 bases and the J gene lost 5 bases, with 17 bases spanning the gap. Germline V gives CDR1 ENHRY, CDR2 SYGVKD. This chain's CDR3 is CAINPGRQLYGYTF. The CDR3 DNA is TGTGCCATCAACCCCGGGAGACAGCTTTATGGCTACACCTTC.

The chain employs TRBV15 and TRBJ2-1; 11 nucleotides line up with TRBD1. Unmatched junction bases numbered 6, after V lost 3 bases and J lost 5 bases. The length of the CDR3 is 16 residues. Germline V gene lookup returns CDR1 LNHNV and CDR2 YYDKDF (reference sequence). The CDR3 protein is CATSSTRDRGDNEQFF. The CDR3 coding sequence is TGTGCCACCAGCAGCACCCGGGACAGGGGGGACAATGAGCAGTTCTTC. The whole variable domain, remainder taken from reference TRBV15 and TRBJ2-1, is DAMVIQNPRYQVTQFGKPVTLSCSQTLNHNVMYWYQQKSSQAPKLLFHYYDKDFNNEADTPDNFQSRRPNTSFCFLDIRSPGLGDTAMYLCATSSTRDRGDNEQFFGPGTRLTVL.

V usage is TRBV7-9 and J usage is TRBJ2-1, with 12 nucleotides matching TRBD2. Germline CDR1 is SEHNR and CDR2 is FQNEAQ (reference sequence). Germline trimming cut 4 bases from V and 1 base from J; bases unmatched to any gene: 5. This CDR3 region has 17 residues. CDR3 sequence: CASSSETSGRSYNEQFF. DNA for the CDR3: TGTGCCAGCAGCTCAGAGACTAGCGGGAGATCCTACAATGAGCAGTTCTTC. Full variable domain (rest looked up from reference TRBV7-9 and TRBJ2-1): DTGVSQNPRHKITKRGQNVTFRCDPISEHNRLYWYRQTLGQGPEFLTYFQNEAQLEKSRLLSDRFSAERPKGSFSTLEIQRTEQGDSAMYLCASSSETSGRSYNEQFFGPGTRLTVL.